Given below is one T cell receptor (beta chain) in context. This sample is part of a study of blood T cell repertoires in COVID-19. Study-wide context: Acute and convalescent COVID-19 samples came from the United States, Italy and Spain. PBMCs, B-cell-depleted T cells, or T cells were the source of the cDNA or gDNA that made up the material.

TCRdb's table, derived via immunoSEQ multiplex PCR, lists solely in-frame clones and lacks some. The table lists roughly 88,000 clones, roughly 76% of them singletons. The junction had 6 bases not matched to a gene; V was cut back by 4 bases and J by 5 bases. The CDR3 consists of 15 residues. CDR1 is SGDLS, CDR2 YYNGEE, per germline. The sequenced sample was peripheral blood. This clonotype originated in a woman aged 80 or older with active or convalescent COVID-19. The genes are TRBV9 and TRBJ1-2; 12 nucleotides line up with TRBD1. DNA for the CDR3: TGTGCCAGCAGCTCGGGACAGGGGGCCATATATGGCTACACCTTC. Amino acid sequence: CASSSGQGAIYGYTF.